This T cell receptor beta chain comes out of a study of CD8+ T cells in alopecia areata. Looking at the study overall: Tofacitinib was taken orally by treated patients, and the dose was 5 to 10 mg twice daily. Study-wide results and caveats: Between patients, shared TCR sequences were less clear than in mice. This was possibly due in part to HLA diversity in the patient population. Tofacitinib significantly reduced both scalp clonality and expanded CD8+ clones among the top 100. Scalp samples also yield sequences from resident alphabeta T cells of normal skin.

On this clone: Its target is not known. Other DNA sequences in the same sample also yield this CDR3.

The germline V gene encodes CDR1 MGHRA and CDR2 YSYEKL. The germline V and J ends were trimmed by 2 bases and 5 bases, with 0 bases remaining between them. The CDR3 runs 11 residues. As the sequencing template, cDNA was produced by extracting RNA and reverse transcribing it. Clones were read by immunoSEQ multiplex PCR, and TCRdb kept only the in-frame ones, dropping some. The sample contains 190,000 or so clones, roughly 64% of which appear only once. Treatment in this sample: oral pan-JAK inhibitor, 5-10 mg twice daily. The chain recombines TRBV4-1 with TRBJ2-2; D not resolved. The sequence was collected from a human donor with alopecia areata. The specimen was CD8+ T cells sorted from blood, collected at week 24, from a patient treated with tofacitinib. The CDR3 DNA reads as TGCGCCAGCAGCCAAACCGGGGAGCTGTTTTTT. Protein: CASSQTGELFF.